The sequence of this T cell receptor (beta chain) was determined in a study of blood T cell repertoires in COVID-19. CDR1 and CDR2 (germline): SGHVS, FQNEAQ. V was pared by 4 bases and J by 0 bases, with 21 bases between. The CDR3 length is 18 residues. Participants were placed into cohorts based on the clinical history they reported. Generated by immunoSEQ multiplex PCR, the TCRdb table keeps only in-frame clones and is missing some. In the table there are about 430,000 clones, 88% of which are singletons. This chain links TRBV7-8 with TRBJ1-1; weak D call: TRBD1 (6 bases). The sample comprised PBMCs or T cells enriched from blood (not recorded which). This clonotype originated in a young woman who had been exposed to COVID-19. The CDR3 sequence: CASSSWGGAGRVNTEAFF. As DNA, the CDR3 is TGTGCCAGCAGCTCTTGGGGGGGGGCTGGTCGGGTGAACACTGAAGCTTTCTTT. The full variable domain, completed using reference TRBV7-8 and TRBJ1-1, is GAGVSQSPRYKVAKRGQDVALRCDPISGHVSLFWYQQALGQGPEFLTYFQNEAQLDKSGLPSDRFFAERPEGSVSTLKIQRTQQEDSAVYLCASSSWGGAGRVNTEAFFGQGTRLTVV.